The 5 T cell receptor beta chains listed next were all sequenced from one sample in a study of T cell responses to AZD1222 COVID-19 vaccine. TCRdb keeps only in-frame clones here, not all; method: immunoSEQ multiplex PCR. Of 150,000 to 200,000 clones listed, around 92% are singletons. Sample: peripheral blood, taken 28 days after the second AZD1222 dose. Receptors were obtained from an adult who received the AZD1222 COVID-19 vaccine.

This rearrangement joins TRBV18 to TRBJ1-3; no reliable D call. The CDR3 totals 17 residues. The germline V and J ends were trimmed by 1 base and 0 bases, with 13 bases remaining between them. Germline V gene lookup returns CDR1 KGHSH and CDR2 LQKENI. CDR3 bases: TGTGCCAGCTCACCACGGCAGGAATATTACTCTGGAAACACCATATATTTT. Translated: CASSPRQEYYSGNTIYF.

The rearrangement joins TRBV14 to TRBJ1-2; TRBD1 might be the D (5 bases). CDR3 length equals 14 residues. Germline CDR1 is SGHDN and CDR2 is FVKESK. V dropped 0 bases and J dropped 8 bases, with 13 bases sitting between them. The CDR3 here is CASSQDFGAGGYTF. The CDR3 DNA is TGTGCCAGCAGCCAAGATTTTGGGGCTGGAGGCTACACCTTC.

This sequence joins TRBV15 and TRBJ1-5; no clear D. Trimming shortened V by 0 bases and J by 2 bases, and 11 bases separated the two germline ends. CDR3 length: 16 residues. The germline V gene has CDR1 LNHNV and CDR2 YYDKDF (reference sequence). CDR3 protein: CATSRDEALGNQPQHF. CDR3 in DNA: TGTGCCACCAGCAGAGACGAGGCGTTGGGCAATCAGCCCCAGCATTTT.

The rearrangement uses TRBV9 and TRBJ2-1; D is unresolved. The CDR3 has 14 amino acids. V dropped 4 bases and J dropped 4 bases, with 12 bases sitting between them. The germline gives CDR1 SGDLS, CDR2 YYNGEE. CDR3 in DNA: TGTGCCAGCAGCTTAACTCCGACATACAATGAGCAGTTCTTC. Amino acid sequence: CASSLTPTYNEQFF.

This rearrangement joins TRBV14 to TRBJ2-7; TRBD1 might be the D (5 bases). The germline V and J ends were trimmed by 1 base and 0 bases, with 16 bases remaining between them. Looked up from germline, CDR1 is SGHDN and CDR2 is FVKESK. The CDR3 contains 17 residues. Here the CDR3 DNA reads TGTGCCAGCAGCCAAGTACGACCAGGGATTCCCTCCTACGAGCAGTACTTC. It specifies CASSQVRPGIPSYEQYF. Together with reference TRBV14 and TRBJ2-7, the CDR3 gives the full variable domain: EAGVTQFPSHSVIEKGQTVTLRCDPISGHDNLYWYRRVMGKEIKFLLHFVKESKQDESGMPNNRFLAERTGGTYSTLKVQPAELEDSGVYFCASSQVRPGIPSYEQYFGPGTRLTVT.